These T cell receptor beta chains were read from a single sample in a study of shared clonotypes between healthy human individuals. This table comes from immunoSEQ multiplex PCR, and its TCRdb copy is limited to in-frame clones, with some not included. Of about 87,000 clones listed, over 40% are singletons. The sample was PBMCs. These receptors all come from a woman in her thirties or forties in good health. Some clones in this sample may be carry-over from other donors' samples. CDR3s include the opening cysteine and the closing phenylalanine or tryptophan. The D gene is left open where the match is weak. Size is stated for part of the rows, as once, few or many counts, or as a class when the clone is expanded.

TRBV19	few	.	TRBJ1-1	TGTGCCAGTAGTTTCTCTTTTTCGGGAGCTTTCTTT	CASSFSFSGAFF
TRBV29-1	many	.	TRBJ2-2	TGCAGCGCAGACCAGGGAGGTACCGGGGAGCTGTTTTTT	CSADQGGTGELFF
TRBV7-8	many	TRBD2	TRBJ2-1	TGTGCCAGCAACCCTAGCGGGATACTCTACAATGAGCAGTTCTTC	CASNPSGILYNEQFF
TRBV6-1	once	.	TRBJ2-2	TGTGCCAGCAGTGAGATCGGAGAGACCGGGGAGCTGTTTTTT	CASSEIGETGELFF
TRBV14	medium-sized	TRBD2	TRBJ2-1	TGTGCCAGCAGCCGGGATAGCGGGAGGTGGATCGATGAGCAGTTCTTC	CASSRDSGRWIDEQFF
TRBV30	.	.	TRBJ2-1	TGTGCCTGGAGTGTATTGGGCAGCTTCTCCTACAATGAGCAGTTCTTC	CAWSVLGSFSYNEQFF
TRBV6-1	.	.	TRBJ1-4	TGTGCCAGCAGTGAAAAGGTTGATATAGCTAATGAAAAACTGTTTTTT	CASSEKVDIANEKLFF
TRBV28	.	.	TRBJ2-3	TGTGCCAGCAGTTCCCCTCGGGGCCTAGCCACAGATACGCAGTATTTT	CASSSPRGLATDTQYF
TRBV9	.	.	TRBJ2-7	TGTGCCAGCAGCGTATTGGGGGACCCCTCCTACGAGCAGTACTTC	CASSVLGDPSYEQYF
TRBV7-2	many	.	TRBJ1-1	TGTGCCAGCAGCCCGACAGGTCGCACTGAAGCTTTCTTT	CASSPTGRTEAFF
TRBV7-2	.	TRBD2	TRBJ2-7	TGTGCCAGCAGCTTAACCCCGAGCGGGAGGGGGGACGAGCAGTACTTC	CASSLTPSGRGDEQYF
TRBV30	many	TRBD1	TRBJ2-1	TGTGCCTGGAGGCTAGGGGACAGGGAAAGCGGTGAGCAGTTCTTC	CAWRLGDRESGEQFF
TRBV7-3	few	TRBD2	TRBJ2-1	TGTGCCAGCAGCCAGCTAGCGGGAGGCTATGAGCAGTTCTTC	CASSQLAGGYEQFF
TRBV28	.	.	TRBJ1-5	TGTGCCAGCAGTTTTTACGGGGGCTCAGATCAGCCCCAGCATTTT	CASSFYGGSDQPQHF
TRBV19	.	TRBD1	TRBJ2-7	TGTGCCAGTAGTCCCGGACAGGGTGCCTACGAGCAGTACTTC	CASSPGQGAYEQYF
TRBV29-1	medium-sized	.	TRBJ2-4	TGCAGCGGGGGGAGTGGCAAAAACATTCAGTACTTC	CSGGSGKNIQYF
TRBV30	.	.	TRBJ2-7	TGTGCCTGGAGTGTAAGCCCCTACGAGCAGTACTTC	CAWSVSPYEQYF
TRBV7-2	.	TRBD2	TRBJ2-7	TGTGCCAGCAGCGCCAGGGCAGCTAGCGGGTTCTACGAGCAGTACTTC	CASSARAASGFYEQYF
TRBV9	.	.	TRBJ2-5	TGTGCCAGCAGCCCCGGACTAACGGGCGAGACCCAGTACTTC	CASSPGLTGETQYF
TRBV4-1	many	TRBD1	TRBJ2-1	TGCGCCAGCAGCCAAGGCCCGGGACAGGGACGGAATGAGCAGTTCTTC	CASSQGPGQGRNEQFF
TRBV9	.	.	TRBJ2-3	TGTGCCGGCAGCGTAGCTTCCGGACTAGATACGCAGTATTTT	CAGSVASGLDTQYF
TRBV19	few	TRBD1	TRBJ1-1	TGTGCCAGTACTCTGACAGGGGAATACGAAGCTTTCTTT	CASTLTGEYEAFF
TRBV5-1	many	.	TRBJ2-7	TGCGCCAGCAGCTTGGCCCTACAGCAGCCCTACGAGCAGTACTTC	CASSLALQQPYEQYF
TRBV2	.	TRBD2	TRBJ2-7	TGTGCCATGCTGCGGGGGGCCAGCTCCTACGAGCAGTACTTC	CAMLRGASSYEQYF
TRBV28	many	.	TRBJ1-2	TGTGCCAGCAGTTTACGATACGGCTATGGCTACACCTTC	CASSLRYGYGYTF
TRBV25-1	few	TRBD1	TRBJ1-5	TGTGCCAGCACAACCGGGACAGGGGTGAGCAATCAGCCCCAGCATTTT	CASTTGTGVSNQPQHF
TRBV5-5	.	TRBD1	TRBJ1-2	TGTGCCAGCAGCCAAGACTTTGGGGACAGGGATTATGGCTACACCTTC	CASSQDFGDRDYGYTF